One and the same sample provided the 23 T cell receptor beta chains below, sequenced in a study of blood T cell repertoires in COVID-19. Profiled with immunoSEQ multiplex PCR; TCRdb holds only in-frame clones, not every one. The data show more than 300,000 clones, roughly four fifths seen once. The specimen was PBMCs or T cells enriched from blood (not recorded which). These receptor sequences come from a woman in her forties or fifties who had recovered from COVID-19.

This chain uses TRBV19 with TRBJ1-6, with unresolved D. This CDR3 comprises 14 residues. Germline assignment: CDR1 LNHDA and CDR2 SQIVND (reference sequence). V lost 4 bases and J 7 bases, leaving 11 bases between the germline ends. The CDR3 here is CASSTDGRNSPLHF. In nucleotides, the CDR3 is TGTGCCAGTAGTACGGACGGGAGAAATTCACCCCTCCACTTT. The full variable domain, rest sourced from reference TRBV19 and TRBJ1-6, is DGGITQSPKYLFRKEGQNVTLSCEQNLNHDAMYWYRQDPGQGLRLIYYSQIVNDFQKGDIAEGYSVSREKKESFPLTVTSAQKNPTAFYLCASSTDGRNSPLHFGNGTRLTVT.

The chain links TRBV4-3 to TRBJ1-3, with 9 bases that match TRBD1. From germline, CDR1 is LGHNA and CDR2 YSLEER. J gave up 3 bases and V 3 bases, and 9 bases lay outside the gene matches. The CDR3 length is 17 residues. The CDR3 here is CASSQGGGQGIGNTIYF. As DNA, the CDR3 is TGCGCCAGCAGCCAGGGGGGGGGACAGGGTATTGGAAACACCATATATTTT.

This chain links TRBV7-3 with TRBJ2-1, with D possibly TRBD2 on 5 matching bases. The CDR3 contains 17 residues. CDR1 is SGHTA and CDR2 is FQGTGA in the germline V gene. V lost 5 bases and J 6 bases, leaving 23 bases between the germline ends. The CDR3 sequence is CASSPTTPGLLPNEQFF. CDR3 nucleotides: TGTGCCAGCAGCCCTACGACACCGGGATTGCTCCCCAATGAGCAGTTCTTC. Based on the CDR3 plus reference TRBV7-3 and TRBJ2-1, the full variable domain is GAGVSQTPSNKVTEKGKYVELRCDPISGHTALYWYRQSLGQGPEFLIYFQGTGAADDSGLPNDRFFAVRPEGSVSTLKIQRTERGDSAVYLCASSPTTPGLLPNEQFFGPGTRLTVL.

This chain uses TRBV27 with TRBJ1-2; 8 bases align to TRBD1. The CDR3 contains 12 residues. Germline CDR1 MNHEY, CDR2 SMNVEV (reference sequence). With 8 bases clipped from V and 7 bases from J, the junction kept 6 bases outside the gene matches. CDR3 sequence reads: CASRDRKFGYTF. CDR3 DNA sequence: TGTGCCAGCCGGGACAGGAAGTTTGGCTACACCTTC.

There are a few counts of this clone. This rearrangement joins TRBV7-9 to TRBJ1-4; the D gene is possibly TRBD1 (6 bases). The CDR3 consists of 14 residues. The V end was cut by 4 bases, the J end by 11 bases, with 17 bases between. The germline V gene has CDR1 SEHNR and CDR2 FQNEAQ (reference sequence). The CDR3 protein is CASSSPGGLGKLFF. The CDR3 DNA is TGTGCCAGCAGCTCACCGGGGGGGCTAGGTAAACTGTTTTTT.

This chain uses TRBV15 with TRBJ1-5, with D possibly being TRBD1 (6 bases). Germline loops: CDR1 LNHNV, CDR2 YYDKDF (reference sequence). CDR3 size: 16 residues. Between the trimmed V and J ends, which lost 1 base and 0 bases, there was a span of 10 bases. CDR3 in DNA: TGTGCCACCAGCAGAGTTACAGGGAATAGCAATCAGCCCCAGCATTTT. Translating gives CATSRVTGNSNQPQHF.

V and J are TRBV7-8 and TRBJ1-2, with 7 bases aligning to TRBD1. This CDR3 region has 15 residues. Trimming removed 1 base from V and 4 bases from J; junction bases left unmatched: 6. Germline loops: CDR1 SGHVS, CDR2 FQNEAQ. The CDR3 spells CASSLGTGWSYGYTF. The CDR3 coding sequence is TGTGCCAGCAGCTTAGGGACAGGATGGAGCTATGGCTACACCTTC.

The V and J genes are TRBV27 and TRBJ1-2; D is undetermined. In germline, CDR1 is MNHEY, CDR2 SMNVEV (reference sequence). Trimming pared 4 bases from V and 8 bases from J, leaving 20 bases between. CDR3 length equals 15 residues. CDR3 loop: CASSSTAGPRGGYTF. The CDR3 DNA reads as TGTGCCAGCAGTTCCACGGCAGGCCCTCGAGGGGGCTACACCTTC.

The rearrangement links TRBV7-2 to TRBJ1-4; D is uncertain. The CDR3 extends over 14 amino acids. In germline, CDR1 is SGHTA, CDR2 FQGNSA. Trimming pared 4 bases from V and 5 bases from J, leaving 11 bases between. The CDR3 is CASSYQSGNEKLFF. CDR3 DNA sequence: TGTGCCAGCAGCTACCAGTCGGGGAATGAAAAACTGTTTTTT. Looking up the rest from reference TRBV7-2 and TRBJ1-4 gives the full variable domain: GAGVSQSPSNKVTEKGKDVELRCDPISGHTALYWYRQSLGQGLEFLIYFQGNSAPDKSGLPSDRFSAERTGGSVSTLTIQRTQQEDSAVYLCASSYQSGNEKLFFGSGTQLSVL.

The gene calls are TRBV19 and TRBJ1-1; D not resolved. The CDR3 is 11 amino acids. Germline V CDR1 and CDR2: LNHDA, SQIVND (reference sequence). Trimming removed 5 bases from V and 8 bases from J, with 9 bases in between. As DNA, the CDR3 is TGTGCCAGTAGTCCCGGGTCAGAAGCTTTCTTT. Amino acids: CASSPGSEAFF. The variable domain in full, with the rest retrieved from reference TRBV19 and TRBJ1-1, is DGGITQSPKYLFRKEGQNVTLSCEQNLNHDAMYWYRQDPGQGLRLIYYSQIVNDFQKGDIAEGYSVSREKKESFPLTVTSAQKNPTAFYLCASSPGSEAFFGQGTRLTVV.

This sequence joins TRBV7-5 and TRBJ1-5; TRBD1 is taken as the D call from the table, unchecked against the DNA. TRBV7-5 is marked as a pseudogene. The CDR3 extends over 17 amino acids. CDR3 protein: CARSLGFILSGNQPQHF. CDR3 nucleotides: TGTGCCAGAAGCTTAGGCTTCATTTTGTCAGGGAATCAGCCCCAGCATTTT.

J is TRBJ1-2 and V is TRBV18, with D perhaps TRBD1 (6 bases). Trimming shortened V by 2 bases and J by 5 bases, and 12 bases separated the two germline ends. The CDR3 sequence is 14 residues long. Germline V lookup: CDR1 KGHSH, CDR2 LQKENI. Here the CDR3 reads CASSPVRGVYGYTF. CDR3 nucleotides: TGTGCCAGCTCACCAGTCAGGGGTGTGTATGGCTACACCTTC. The whole variable domain, filled in from reference TRBV18 and TRBJ1-2, reads NAGVMQNPRHLVRRRGQEARLRCSPMKGHSHVYWYRQLPEEGLKFMVYLQKENIIDESGMPKERFSAEFPKEGPSILRIQQVVRGDSAAYFCASSPVRGVYGYTFGSGTRLTVV.

This chain links TRBV5-1 with TRBJ2-7; TRBD1 agrees at 7 bases. Trimming cost V 0 bases and J 2 bases; bases outside gene matches: 8. The CDR3 totals 16 residues. The germline V gene has CDR1 SGHRS and CDR2 YFSETQ. CDR3 amino acids: CASSLGGTDLTYEQYF. In DNA, the CDR3 is TGCGCCAGCAGCTTGGGGGGGACAGACCTGACCTACGAGCAGTACTTC.

The chain recombines TRBV11-2 with TRBJ1-2, with 10 bases that match TRBD1. There are 14 residues in the CDR3. Germline V gives CDR1 SGHAT, CDR2 FQNNGV. V shed 6 bases, J shed 4 bases, and the junction held 5 bases outside the gene matches. The CDR3 sequence: CASRPGTGAYGYTF. Written as DNA, the CDR3 is TGTGCCAGCAGACCCGGGACAGGGGCCTATGGCTACACCTTC.

The chain recombines TRBV9 with TRBJ1-6; the D is unclear. Germline V gene sequence: CDR1 SGDLS, CDR2 YYNGEE. V was cut by 3 bases and J by 2 bases, with 9 bases left in between. The CDR3 is 15 residues long. The CDR3 is CASSGQITYNSPLHF. CDR3 DNA sequence: TGTGCCAGCAGCGGGCAGATTACCTATAATTCACCCCTCCACTTT.

The chain carries TRBV4-3 and TRBJ2-2, with 11 bases aligning to TRBD2. This CDR3 region has 16 residues. Germline values: CDR1 LGHNA, CDR2 YSLEER. Germline trimming cut 2 bases from V and 4 bases from J; bases unmatched to any gene: 3. The chain's CDR3 is CASSQLAGGITGELFF. The CDR3 DNA reads as TGCGCCAGCAGCCAATTAGCGGGGGGGATCACCGGGGAGCTGTTTTTT.

The chain couples TRBV5-1 to TRBJ1-1; tentative D call: TRBD1 (6 bases). V was trimmed by 3 bases and J by 2 bases, leaving 8 bases between them. Germline V gene data show CDR1 as SGHRS and CDR2 as YFSETQ. This CDR3 is built from 13 residues. The CDR3 nucleotides read TGCGCCAGCAGCTGGACAGTTAACACTGAAGCTTTCTTT. Its translation: CASSWTVNTEAFF.

The gene calls are TRBV18 and TRBJ2-2, with D uncertain. V gave up 4 bases and J gave up 0 bases, with 6 bases separating them. CDR3 length: 14 amino acids. The germline V gene has CDR1 KGHSH and CDR2 LQKENI. In DNA form, the CDR3 reads TGTGCCAGCTCACTTGAGGCGAACACCGGGGAGCTGTTTTTT. It specifies CASSLEANTGELFF.

The V call is TRBV6-5, the J call TRBJ1-4; D possibly corresponds to TRBD1 (5 bases). This CDR3 is 15 amino acids long. V was clipped by 4 bases and J by 0 bases, with 9 bases between them. Germline V gene sequence: CDR1 MNHEY, CDR2 SVGAGI. The CDR3 sequence: CASSSGGATNEKLFF. In nucleotides, the CDR3 is TGTGCCAGCAGTTCCGGAGGGGCAACTAATGAAAAACTGTTTTTT.

J is TRBJ1-5 and V is TRBV9, with D tentatively TRBD1 (5 bases). With 4 bases removed from V and 0 bases from J, the gap between germline ends came to 11 bases. The CDR3 sequence is 15 residues long. From germline, CDR1 is SGDLS and CDR2 YYNGEE. The CDR3 is CASSPQGNSNQPQHF. CDR3 in DNA: TGTGCCAGCAGCCCCCAGGGAAATAGCAATCAGCCCCAGCATTTT.

The J gene is TRBJ1-3, the V gene TRBV27; 9 bases match TRBD1. This CDR3 region has 15 residues. The germline V gene encodes CDR1 MNHEY and CDR2 SMNVEV (reference sequence). Trimming at V came to 5 bases and at J to 9 bases, leaving 11 bases not matched to a gene. The CDR3 reads CASSTTGGYAGTIYF. In DNA form, the CDR3 reads TGTGCCAGCAGTACCACAGGGGGCTACGCGGGCACCATATATTTT.

The rearrangement links TRBV6-2 or TRBV6-3 to TRBJ1-2, with D perhaps matching TRBD1 (5 bases). Trimming took 6 bases from V and 3 from J, leaving 14 bases between them. Per germline, CDR1 MNHEY and CDR2 SVGEGT. CDR3 length: 14 residues. The CDR3 is CASSWRGDYYGYTF. CDR3 bases: TGTGCCAGCAGCTGGCGGGGGGACTACTATGGCTACACCTTC.

The gene calls are TRBV2 and TRBJ1-2, with 7 positions matching TRBD1. Germline V lookup: CDR1 SNHLY, CDR2 FYNNEI. This CDR3 contains 15 residues. Trimming at V came to 7 bases and at J to 8 bases, leaving 16 bases not matched to a gene. The CDR3 nucleotides are TGTGCCAGCACCGGAGGGTCAGGGGGGATGTGGGGCTACACCTTC. It codes for CASTGGSGGMWGYTF.